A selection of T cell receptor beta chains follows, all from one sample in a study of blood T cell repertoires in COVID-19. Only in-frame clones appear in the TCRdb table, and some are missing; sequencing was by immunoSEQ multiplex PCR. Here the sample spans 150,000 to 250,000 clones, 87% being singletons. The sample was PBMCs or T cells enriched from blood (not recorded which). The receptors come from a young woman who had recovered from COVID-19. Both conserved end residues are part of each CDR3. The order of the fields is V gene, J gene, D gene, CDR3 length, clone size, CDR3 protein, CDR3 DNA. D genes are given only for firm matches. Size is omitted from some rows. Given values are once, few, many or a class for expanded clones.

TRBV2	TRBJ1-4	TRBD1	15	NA	CASRDRAGEKEKLFF	TGTGCCAGCAGAGACAGGGCGGGTGAAAAAGAAAAACTGTTTTTT
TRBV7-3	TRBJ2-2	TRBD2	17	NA	CASSPGLAGSNTGELFF	TGTGCCAGCAGCCCGGGACTAGCGGGGTCGAACACCGGGGAGCTGTTTTTT
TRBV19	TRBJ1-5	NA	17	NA	CATSPRGELASNQPQHF	TGTGCCACCTCACCTCGGGGGGAACTCGCGAGCAATCAGCCCCAGCATTTT
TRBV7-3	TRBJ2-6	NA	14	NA	CASSFGYGANVLTF	TGTGCCAGCAGCTTCGGGTACGGGGCCAACGTCCTGACTTTC
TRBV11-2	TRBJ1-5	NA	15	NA	CASSPKGGSNQPQHF	TGTGCCAGCAGCCCCAAGGGAGGTAGCAATCAGCCCCAGCATTTT
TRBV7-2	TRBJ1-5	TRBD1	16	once	CASSPTGSYSNQPQHF	TGTGCCAGCAGCCCGACAGGGTCCTATAGCAATCAGCCCCAGCATTTT
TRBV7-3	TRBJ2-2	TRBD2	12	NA	CASRREAGELFF	TGTGCCAGCAGACGGGAGGCCGGGGAGCTGTTTTTT
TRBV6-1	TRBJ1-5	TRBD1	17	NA	CASSEGTGIYSNQPQHF	TGTGCCAGCAGTGAAGGGACAGGGATATATAGCAATCAGCCCCAGCATTTT
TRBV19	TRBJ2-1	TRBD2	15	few	CASSPQAGGRHEQFF	TGTGCCAGTAGTCCCCAGGCGGGGGGCAGGCATGAGCAGTTCTTC
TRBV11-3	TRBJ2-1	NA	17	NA	CASSLGLQGKGNNEQFF	TGTGCCAGCAGCTTAGGGCTTCAGGGTAAAGGGAACAATGAGCAGTTCTTC
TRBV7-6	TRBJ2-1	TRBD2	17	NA	CASSSSGTSGNYNEQFF	TGTGCCAGCAGCTCTTCCGGGACTAGCGGGAATTACAATGAGCAGTTCTTC
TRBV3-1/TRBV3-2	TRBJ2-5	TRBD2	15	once	CASSVGLAGGETQYF	TGTGCCAGCAGCGTCGGACTAGCGGGGGGAGAGACCCAGTACTTC
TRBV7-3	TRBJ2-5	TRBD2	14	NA	CASSVTSGQETQYF	TGTGCCAGCAGCGTGACTAGCGGGCAAGAGACCCAGTACTTC
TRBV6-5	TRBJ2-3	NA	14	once	CASSYSSSTDTQYF	TGTGCCAGCAGTTACTCGTCTTCCACAGATACGCAGTATTTT